These T cell receptor beta chains were read from a single sample in a study of cytomegalovirus exposure and HLA in healthy donors. Libraries were prepared by immunoSEQ multiplex PCR; TCRdb keeps only in-frame clonotypes and omits some of them. The sample carries approximately 98,000 clones, 74% recorded once. The specimen was PBMCs. Source of these receptors: a male donor in good health and CMV-seronegative. Both conserved end residues are part of each CDR3. D genes are given only for firm matches. Some rows have no size entry. The others give once, few or many, or a class for an expanded clone.

size: NA; V: TRBV19; J: TRBJ1-1; D: NA; DNA: TGTGCCAGTAGTATCCAGGCGGGTAGTGGCTCTAACACTGAAGCTTTCTTT; CDR3: CASSIQAGSGSNTEAFF
size: NA; V: TRBV5-1; J: TRBJ2-5; D: TRBD1; DNA: TGCGCCAGCAGCTTGGAGGGGGCGTTAGAGACCCAGTACTTC; CDR3: CASSLEGALETQYF
size: NA; V: TRBV19; J: TRBJ2-7; D: NA; DNA: TGTGCCAGTAGTATAGGGCTTGGCACCTACGAGCAGTACTTC; CDR3: CASSIGLGTYEQYF
size: NA; V: TRBV7-2; J: TRBJ2-2; D: TRBD2; DNA: TGTGCCAGCAGCCTTACTAGCGGGAACACCGGGGAGCTGTTTTTT; CDR3: CASSLTSGNTGELFF
size: NA; V: TRBV2; J: TRBJ2-3; D: TRBD2; DNA: TGTGCCAGCAGTGGGACTAGCGGGGGCGCCCAGTATGACACAGATACGCAGTATTTT; CDR3: CASSGTSGGAQYDTDTQYF
size: NA; V: TRBV30; J: TRBJ2-1; D: TRBD2; DNA: TGTGCCTGGGGTAGCGGGACCGGGAATGAGCAGTTCTTC; CDR3: CAWGSGTGNEQFF
size: NA; V: TRBV7-2; J: TRBJ1-1; D: TRBD1; DNA: TGTGCCAGCAGCTTAGTAGGGGGCCAGGGGACTGAAGCTTTCTTT; CDR3: CASSLVGGQGTEAFF
size: NA; V: TRBV7-2; J: TRBJ1-2; D: TRBD1; DNA: TGTGCCAGCAGCCCACGACAGGGTCTCTATGGCGGCTACACCTTC; CDR3: CASSPRQGLYGGYTF
size: once; V: TRBV29-1; J: TRBJ2-1; D: TRBD1; DNA: TGCAGCGTGGGGGACAGGTACAATGAGCAGTTCTTC; CDR3: CSVGDRYNEQFF
size: NA; V: TRBV5-1; J: TRBJ2-1; D: TRBD2; DNA: TGCGCCAGCAGCTTGGGGGCGGGAGGTCTTAATGAGCAGTTCTTC; CDR3: CASSLGAGGLNEQFF
size: NA; V: TRBV5-4; J: TRBJ2-1; D: NA; DNA: TGTGCCAGCAGCTCTACCAATGAGCAGTTCTTC; CDR3: CASSSTNEQFF
size: NA; V: TRBV30; J: TRBJ2-6; D: TRBD1; DNA: TGTGCCTGGAGGATGGCAGGGGGCCCCTCTGGGGCCAACGTCCTGACTTTC; CDR3: CAWRMAGGPSGANVLTF
size: NA; V: TRBV7-3; J: TRBJ2-3; D: NA; DNA: TGTGCCAGCAGCTTAGCCGGGTCTAGCACAGATACGCAGTATTTT; CDR3: CASSLAGSSTDTQYF
size: NA; V: TRBV30; J: TRBJ1-1; D: NA; DNA: TGTGCCTGGAGTGTCGGAGGTGCTGAAGCTTTCTTT; CDR3: CAWSVGGAEAFF
size: NA; V: TRBV28; J: TRBJ2-3; D: TRBD2; DNA: TGTGCCAGCAGTCAGAGCGGGAGGGCCGTACTAGATACGCAGTATTTT; CDR3: CASSQSGRAVLDTQYF
size: NA; V: TRBV12-1; J: TRBJ2-7; D: NA; DNA: TGTGCCAGCAGCTTTGTAGCGGGGGGACCCTACGAGCAGTACTTC; CDR3: CASSFVAGGPYEQYF
size: NA; V: TRBV7-9; J: TRBJ2-2; D: TRBD2; DNA: TGTGCCAGCAGCTTGAGATGGCTAGCGGATCGAGGCACCGGGGAGCTGTTTTTT; CDR3: CASSLRWLADRGTGELFF
size: NA; V: TRBV29-1; J: TRBJ2-7; D: NA; DNA: TGCAGCGTTGAAGATCAAGGAGTTGGTCACGCCTACGAGCAGTACTTC; CDR3: CSVEDQGVGHAYEQYF
size: NA; V: TRBV15; J: TRBJ2-7; D: TRBD2; DNA: TGTGCCACCAGCAGAGTTCTAGCGGGCCACTACGAGCAGTACTTC; CDR3: CATSRVLAGHYEQYF
size: NA; V: TRBV6-1; J: TRBJ2-7; D: NA; DNA: TGTGCCAGCAGTGAGCCAGGCCAGGGGTCCCACGAGCAGTACTTC; CDR3: CASSEPGQGSHEQYF
size: few; V: TRBV25-1; J: TRBJ1-1; D: NA; DNA: TGTGCCAGCAGTGAATCTAGTGGGAACACTGAAGCTTTCTTT; CDR3: CASSESSGNTEAFF
size: few; V: TRBV4-3; J: TRBJ1-1; D: NA; DNA: TGCGCCAGCAGCCAAGGGGAAGGGGGTTTCGCTGAAGCTTTCTTT; CDR3: CASSQGEGGFAEAFF
size: NA; V: TRBV5-1; J: TRBJ1-1; D: TRBD1; DNA: TGCGCCAGCAGCTTGGGCAGGGGGGTGGATGAAGCTTTCTTT; CDR3: CASSLGRGVDEAFF
size: NA; V: TRBV6-1; J: TRBJ2-1; D: TRBD2; DNA: TGTGCCAGCAGTGAAAAGAGACTAGCCTCTCGGCAGTTCTTC; CDR3: CASSEKRLASRQFF
size: NA; V: TRBV28; J: TRBJ1-1; D: NA; DNA: TGTGCCAGCAGTTTGGGGAGGAACACTGAAGCTTTCTTT; CDR3: CASSLGRNTEAFF
size: NA; V: TRBV19; J: TRBJ2-1; D: NA; DNA: TGTGCCAGTAGTCTTGGGTGGAGCTCCTACAATGAGCAGTTCTTC; CDR3: CASSLGWSSYNEQFF
size: once; V: TRBV5-1; J: TRBJ2-5; D: TRBD2; DNA: TGCGCCAGCAGCCGCCGACTAGCGGAAGAGACCCAGTACTTC; CDR3: CASSRRLAEETQYF
size: NA; V: TRBV29-1; J: TRBJ1-2; D: NA; DNA: TGCAGCGTTGAGTACAGGGTCTATGGCTACACCTTC; CDR3: CSVEYRVYGYTF
size: NA; V: TRBV9; J: TRBJ1-2; D: NA; DNA: TGTGCCAGCAGCGCCCGCGGGACTCATGGCTACACCTTC; CDR3: CASSARGTHGYTF
size: NA; V: TRBV27; J: TRBJ2-2; D: TRBD2; DNA: TGTGCCAGCAGTTTAGGGCTAGCGGGAGGGAACACCGGGGAGCTGTTTTTT; CDR3: CASSLGLAGGNTGELFF
size: few; V: TRBV28; J: TRBJ2-3; D: TRBD2; DNA: TGTGCCAGCTACGCCGGGACTACCGATGCTATCACAGATACGCAGTATTTT; CDR3: CASYAGTTDAITDTQYF
size: once; V: TRBV14; J: TRBJ2-7; D: TRBD2; DNA: TGTGCCAGCAGCCAAGAATATATAACTAGCGTGAGCTCCTACGAGCAGTACTTC; CDR3: CASSQEYITSVSSYEQYF
size: NA; V: TRBV6-5; J: TRBJ2-7; D: TRBD1; DNA: TGTGCCAGCAAACCGGGACAGGGGGCCCCCTACGAGCAGTACTTC; CDR3: CASKPGQGAPYEQYF
size: NA; V: TRBV2; J: TRBJ2-2; D: NA; DNA: TGTGCCAGCAGTCAGTGGAACACCGGGGAGCTGTTTTTT; CDR3: CASSQWNTGELFF
size: NA; V: TRBV9; J: TRBJ2-1; D: TRBD2; DNA: TGTGCCAGCACCGGGGGACTAGCGGGAGGGACTGAGCAGTTCTTC; CDR3: CASTGGLAGGTEQFF
size: NA; V: TRBV28; J: TRBJ1-5; D: NA; DNA: TGTGCCAGCAGGCCTGGGGGGGGAAGCAATCAGCCCCAGCATTTT; CDR3: CASRPGGGSNQPQHF
size: NA; V: TRBV6-1; J: TRBJ1-5; D: TRBD1; DNA: TGTGCCAGCAGGGGGACAGGGGAAAATCAGCCCCAGCATTTT; CDR3: CASRGTGENQPQHF
size: few; V: TRBV4-3; J: TRBJ2-1; D: NA; DNA: TGCGCCAGCAGCCAGAACCCCACCTACCTCAATGAGCAGTTCTTC; CDR3: CASSQNPTYLNEQFF
size: once; V: TRBV25-1; J: TRBJ2-1; D: TRBD2; DNA: TGTGCCAGCAGACTAGCGGGAGGGTACAATGAGCAGTTCTTC; CDR3: CASRLAGGYNEQFF
size: NA; V: TRBV5-8; J: TRBJ1-2; D: NA; DNA: TGTGCCAGCAGAGAGGTCAAAAACTATGGCTACACCTTC; CDR3: CASREVKNYGYTF
size: NA; V: TRBV2; J: TRBJ2-7; D: NA; DNA: TGTGCCAGCAGTGATTGGCCGAAGGACAACTCCTACGAGCAGTACTTC; CDR3: CASSDWPKDNSYEQYF
size: NA; V: TRBV28; J: TRBJ1-5; D: NA; DNA: TGTGCCAGCAGTTTTGAGGACGACAGTACGTATCAGCCCCAGCATTTT; CDR3: CASSFEDDSTYQPQHF
size: NA; V: TRBV7-2; J: TRBJ2-1; D: NA; DNA: TGTGCCAGCAGCTTAACGGGTGGGGGGTACAATGAGCAGTTCTTC; CDR3: CASSLTGGGYNEQFF
size: NA; V: TRBV28; J: TRBJ1-1; D: TRBD1; DNA: TGTGCCAGCCTCTTGGCAGGGGGCGTACAAACTGAAGCTTTCTTT; CDR3: CASLLAGGVQTEAFF
size: NA; V: TRBV7-9; J: TRBJ2-5; D: NA; DNA: TGTGCCAGCAGCTTAGCTCGGGACCAAGAGACCCAGTACTTC; CDR3: CASSLARDQETQYF
size: NA; V: TRBV4-3; J: TRBJ2-1; D: TRBD1; DNA: TGCGCCAGCAGCAGCAGGACAGGGAATAACAATGAGCAGTTCTTC; CDR3: CASSSRTGNNNEQFF
size: NA; V: TRBV4-3; J: TRBJ2-7; D: TRBD1; DNA: TGCGCCAGCAGCCAAGCGACCGGGACAGGGCGATTGCAGTACTTC; CDR3: CASSQATGTGRLQYF
size: few; V: TRBV11-2; J: TRBJ2-7; D: NA; DNA: TGTGCCAGCAGCTTAGATCTATCGGGGAGCAGGTACTTC; CDR3: CASSLDLSGSRYF